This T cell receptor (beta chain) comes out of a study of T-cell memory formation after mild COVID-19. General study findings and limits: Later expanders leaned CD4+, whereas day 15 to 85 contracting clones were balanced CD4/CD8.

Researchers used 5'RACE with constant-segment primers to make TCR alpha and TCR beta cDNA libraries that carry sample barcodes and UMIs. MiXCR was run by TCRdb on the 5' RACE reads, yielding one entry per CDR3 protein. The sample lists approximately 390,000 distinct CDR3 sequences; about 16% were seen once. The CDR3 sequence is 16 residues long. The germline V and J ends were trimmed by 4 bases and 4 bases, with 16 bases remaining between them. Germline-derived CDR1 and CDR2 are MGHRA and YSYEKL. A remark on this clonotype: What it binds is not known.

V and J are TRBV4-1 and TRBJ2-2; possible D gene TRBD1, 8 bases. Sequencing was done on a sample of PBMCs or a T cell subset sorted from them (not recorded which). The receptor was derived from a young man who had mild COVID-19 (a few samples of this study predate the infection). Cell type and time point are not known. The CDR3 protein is CASSPQGGALTGELFF. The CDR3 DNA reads TGCGCCAGCAGCCCACAGGGGGGGGCCCTCACCGGGGAGCTGTTTTTT.